What follows are 27 T cell receptor beta chains derived from one specimen sequenced in a study of T cell responses to AZD1222 COVID-19 vaccine. Repertoires were generated with immunoSEQ multiplex PCR, while TCRdb's copy carries only in-frame clones and drops some. The table records about 180,000 clones, roughly 88% of them present only once. Here the sequenced sample was peripheral blood, taken on day 0 of AZD1222 vaccination. These receptors were taken from an adult in good health.

The chain recombines TRBV6-6 with TRBJ2-7, with D unclear. The CDR3 loop spans 12 amino acids. V lost 11 bases and J 1 base, leaving 12 bases between the germline ends. Germline assignment: CDR1 MNHNY and CDR2 SVGAGI (reference sequence). The CDR3 bases are TGTGCCGCCCAAGGTCGATCCTACGAGCAGTACTTC. Translation gives CAAQGRSYEQYF.

The rearrangement links TRBV7-2 to TRBJ2-6; D remains ambiguous. The CDR3 runs to 16 residues. V lost 1 base, J lost 2 bases, and 9 bases lay in between. Germline V gives CDR1 SGHTA, CDR2 FQGNSA. The chain's CDR3 is CASSLEARAGANVLTF. The CDR3 coding sequence is TGTGCCAGCAGCTTAGAAGCTCGGGCTGGGGCCAACGTCCTGACTTTC.

The rearrangement uses TRBV3-1 (or the pseudogene TRBV3-2) and TRBJ2-3, with TRBD1 identical over 7 bases. The junction had 6 bases not matched to a gene; V was cut back by 2 bases and J by 4 bases. This CDR3 has 15 amino acids. The germline V gene encodes CDR1 LGHDT and CDR2 YNNKEL (reference sequence). Here the CDR3 reads CASSQPVTGADTQYF. The CDR3 DNA reads as TGTGCCAGCAGCCAACCGGTAACAGGGGCAGATACGCAGTATTTT.

The chain couples TRBV21-1 to TRBJ2-7. TRBV21-1 is annotated as a pseudogene. The CDR3 runs to 11 residues. The CDR3 reads CASGVGNEQYF. In nucleotides, the CDR3 is TGTGCCAGCGGGGTGGGCAACGAGCAGTACTTC.

The rearrangement joins TRBV27 to TRBJ2-2; tentatively, D is TRBD1 (6 bases). Germline CDR1 is MNHEY and CDR2 is SMNVEV (reference sequence). The CDR3 consists of 17 residues. Trimming cost V 5 bases and J 3 bases, with 19 bases left between them. Here the CDR3 DNA reads TGTGCCAGCAGTCAGGACAGCTACCTCCTTGACACCGGGGAGCTGTTTTTT. Translated, it gives CASSQDSYLLDTGELFF.

The chain employs TRBV9 and TRBJ2-3; 8 nucleotides match TRBD1. The junction had 5 bases not matched to a gene; V was cut back by 2 bases and J by 3 bases. This CDR3 has 15 amino acids. Germline CDR1 is SGDLS and CDR2 is YYNGEE. CDR3: CASSVQGAKTDTQYF. In nucleotides, the CDR3 is TGTGCCAGCAGCGTGCAGGGGGCTAAAACAGATACGCAGTATTTT.

The CDR3 here is CASSNVGIYGEKLFF. CDR3 bases: TGTGCCAGCAGTAATGTAGGGATATACGGTGAAAAACTGTTTTTT. The chain carries TRBV27 and TRBJ1-4; D remains ambiguous. There are 15 residues in the CDR3. With 5 bases removed from V and 7 bases from J, the gap between germline ends came to 17 bases. Germline CDR1 and CDR2: MNHEY and SMNVEV (reference sequence).

This clone has a handful of counts. V and J are TRBV5-1 and TRBJ2-7; D is perhaps TRBD1 (5 bases). The CDR3 extends over 15 amino acids. V lost 4 bases, J lost 1 base, and 15 bases lay in between. The germline V gene encodes CDR1 SGHRS and CDR2 YFSETQ. CDR3 coding DNA: TGCGCCAGCAGCCCTAGGCAGGGCGAATCCTACGAGCAGTACTTC. Translating it yields CASSPRQGESYEQYF. Looking up the rest from reference TRBV5-1 and TRBJ2-7 gives the full variable domain: KAGVTQTPRYLIKTRGQQVTLSCSPISGHRSVSWYQQTPGQGLQFLFEYFSETQRNKGNFPGRFSGRQFSNSRSEMNVSTLELGDSALYLCASSPRQGESYEQYFGPGTRLTVT.

This rearrangement joins TRBV5-1 to TRBJ1-5; a possible D gene is TRBD1 (5 bases). CDR1 is SGHRS and CDR2 is YFSETQ in the germline V gene. The V end was cut by 0 bases, the J end by 1 base, with 8 bases between. The CDR3 is 15 residues long. CDR3 nucleotides: TGCGCCAGCAGCTTGGACGGGGCCAGCAATCAGCCCCAGCATTTT. It is translated as CASSLDGASNQPQHF.

The genes are TRBV27 and TRBJ2-1; 11 nucleotides match TRBD2. The V gene end was trimmed by 3 bases and the J gene end by 5 bases; junction bases not matched to a gene: 3. Looked up from germline, CDR1 is MNHEY and CDR2 is SMNVEV (reference sequence). This CDR3 has 15 amino acids. CDR3 sequence (DNA): TGTGCCAGCAGTTTCGGGACTAGCGGAAACAATGAGCAGTTCTTC. As protein: CASSFGTSGNNEQFF.

This clone came up once. This chain uses TRBV7-2 with TRBJ1-1; no reliable D call. The CDR3 totals 14 residues. Germline CDR1 and CDR2: SGHTA and FQGNSA. V was pared by 5 bases and J by 3 bases, with 13 bases between. In DNA, the CDR3 is TGTGCCAGCAGCCCGGAGGCCGGGGACACTGAAGCTTTCTTT. This encodes CASSPEAGDTEAFF.

This clone has just one count. The V and J genes are TRBV15 and TRBJ2-3; TRBD1 matches 10 bases. CDR1 and CDR2 (germline): LNHNV, YYDKDF (reference sequence). The CDR3 spans 17 residues. J lost 3 bases, V lost 0 bases, and 6 bases had no gene match. CDR3 region: CATSREIPGQGTDTQYF. The CDR3 nucleotides are TGTGCCACCAGCAGAGAAATCCCGGGACAGGGGACAGATACGCAGTATTTT.

V and J are TRBV6-5 and TRBJ1-2; D remains ambiguous. CDR3 length equals 13 residues. V lost 0 bases and J lost 5, with 7 bases in between. CDR1 is MNHEY, CDR2 SVGAGI, per germline. The DNA of the CDR3 is TGTGCCAGCAGTTACTCGTCTGAGTATGGCTACACCTTC. It is translated as CASSYSSEYGYTF.

The chain couples TRBV11-3 to TRBJ2-1, with TRBD2 matching 9 bases. There are 17 residues in the CDR3. V shed 0 bases and J 5 bases; nucleotides not matched to a gene: 8. Germline V gene lookup returns CDR1 SGHNT and CDR2 YENEEA. CDR3 nucleotide sequence: TGTGCCAGCAGCTTAGATTTTAGCCTAGCGGGACACAATGAGCAGTTCTTC. Translated: CASSLDFSLAGHNEQFF.

CDR3 loop: CASSLGELGLASYTQYF. In DNA form, the CDR3 reads TGTGCCAGCAGCCTTGGAGAGCTGGGGCTAGCGTCATATACGCAGTATTTT. This sequence joins TRBV7-3 and TRBJ2-3; maybe TRBD2 (6 bases). The CDR3 covers 17 residues. CDR1 SGHTA and CDR2 FQGTGA come from the germline V gene. V was shortened by 5 bases and J by 7 bases, with 25 bases between the two germline ends.

The chain employs TRBV10-2 and TRBJ1-5, with 8 bases aligning to TRBD1. This CDR3 has 15 amino acids. The V and J ends lost 6 bases and 7 bases, in that order; junction bases with no gene match: 11. Germline V gene lookup returns CDR1 WSHSY and CDR2 SAAADI. CDR3 DNA: TGCGCCAGCAGGGAACAGGGGGATTACTCCCAGCCCCAGCATTTT. Translating it yields CASREQGDYSQPQHF.

The rearrangement joins TRBV5-1 to TRBJ1-2; 9 positions agree with TRBD1. J lost 2 bases, V lost 5 bases, and 7 bases had no gene match. The CDR3 loop spans 15 amino acids. Germline V gene lookup returns CDR1 SGHRS and CDR2 YFSETQ. The CDR3 DNA reads as TGCGCCAGCAGTCCTCTGACAGGGGGGAACTATGGCTACACCTTC. It encodes CASSPLTGGNYGYTF. The full variable domain, rest sourced from reference TRBV5-1 and TRBJ1-2, is KAGVTQTPRYLIKTRGQQVTLSCSPISGHRSVSWYQQTPGQGLQFLFEYFSETQRNKGNFPGRFSGRQFSNSRSEMNVSTLELGDSALYLCASSPLTGGNYGYTFGSGTRLTVV.

The rearrangement links TRBV5-6 to TRBJ1-1; possibly TRBD1 for D (5 bases). V was clipped by 0 bases and J by 1 base, with 13 bases between them. The CDR3 spans 16 residues. In germline, CDR1 is SGHDT, CDR2 YYEEEE. CDR3 amino acids: CASSLAGDYWNTEAFF. In DNA form, the CDR3 reads TGTGCCAGCAGCTTGGCCGGGGACTATTGGAACACTGAAGCTTTCTTT.

This clone was picked up a small number of times. This rearrangement joins TRBV7-3 to TRBJ2-1; 8 bases match TRBD1. Germline CDR1 reads SGHTA; CDR2 reads FQGTGA. J gave up 0 bases and V 5 bases, and 3 bases lay outside the gene matches. CDR3 length equals 15 residues. DNA of the CDR3: TGTGCCAGCAGCCCCGACAGGGGCTCCTACAATGAGCAGTTCTTC. Protein sequence: CASSPDRGSYNEQFF.

Of note for this clone: Distinct nucleotide sequences in the sample also encode this CDR3. The gene calls are TRBV5-1 and TRBJ1-5, with D maybe TRBD1 (5 bases). V was pared by 0 bases and J by 5 bases, with 9 bases between. The length of the CDR3 is 14 residues. Germline V lookup: CDR1 SGHRS, CDR2 YFSETQ. CDR3 residues: CASSLDGGDQPQHF. For the CDR3, the DNA is TGCGCCAGCAGCTTGGATGGAGGGGATCAGCCCCAGCATTTT.

In this sample, this clone turned up once. The gene calls are TRBV29-1 and TRBJ1-1, with D possibly TRBD1 on 6 matching bases. Trimming cost V 5 bases and J 7 bases, with 17 bases left between them. The CDR3 runs 13 residues. CDR1 and CDR2 from the germline V gene are SQVTM and ANQGSEA. The CDR3 nucleotides are TGCAGCGTTCACAGGGCCACGCGGGATGAAGCTTTCTTT. Its translation is CSVHRATRDEAFF. Complete variable domain (other parts from reference TRBV29-1 and TRBJ1-1): SAVISQKPSRDICQRGTSLTIQCQVDSQVTMMFWYRQQPGQSLTLIATANQGSEATYESGFVIDKFPISRPNLTFSTLTVSNMSPEDSSIYLCSVHRATRDEAFFGQGTRLTVV.

The chain combines TRBV10-3 with TRBJ1-5; D gene ambiguous. Germline CDR1 is ENHRY and CDR2 is SYGVKD. The V and J ends lost 4 bases and 3 bases respectively, with 10 bases between them. This CDR3 is 14 amino acids long. The CDR3 is CAISGAGDNQPQHF. In DNA form, the CDR3 reads TGTGCCATCAGTGGGGCCGGGGACAATCAGCCCCAGCATTTT.

The rearrangement links TRBV11-2 to TRBJ2-1, with D perhaps TRBD2 (6 bases). The CDR3 runs to 19 residues. The V and J ends lost 8 bases and 0 bases respectively, with 26 bases between them. Looked up from germline, CDR1 is SGHAT and CDR2 is FQNNGV. CDR3 amino acids: CASRSIERRALSSYNEQFF. In DNA, the CDR3 is TGTGCCAGCCGTTCGATAGAGCGGAGGGCCTTGAGCTCCTACAATGAGCAGTTCTTC.

This rearrangement joins TRBV19 to TRBJ1-5; a weak D match, TRBD1 (6 bases). Germline V CDR1 and CDR2: LNHDA, SQIVND (reference sequence). The germline V and J ends were trimmed by 4 bases and 1 base, with 11 bases remaining between them. The CDR3 totals 15 residues. CDR3 in amino acids: CASSTTGSSNQPQHF. The CDR3 region has the DNA TGTGCCAGTAGTACAACAGGGTCCAGCAATCAGCCCCAGCATTTT.

V and J are TRBV20-1 and TRBJ1-2; D call uncertain. Germline assignment: CDR1 DFQATT and CDR2 SNEGSKA (reference sequence). The V end lost 0 bases, the J end lost 7 bases, and 6 bases lay between the germline ends. The CDR3 spans 11 residues. CDR3 bases: TGCAGTGCTAGAGATCGGGGTGGCTACACCTTC. Its protein product is CSARDRGGYTF.

CDR3 region: CASSDPTRADEKLFF. CDR3 DNA sequence: TGCGCCAGCAGCGACCCGACCCGGGCGGATGAAAAACTGTTTTTT. The rearrangement uses TRBV10-2 and TRBJ1-4; D is uncertain. Germline loops: CDR1 WSHSY, CDR2 SAAADI. Trimming removed 6 bases from V and 6 bases from J, with 17 bases in between. The CDR3 loop spans 15 amino acids.

The J gene is TRBJ2-3, the V gene TRBV9; D gene unclear. The germline gives CDR1 SGDLS, CDR2 YYNGEE. The CDR3 totals 13 residues. V dropped 3 bases and J dropped 0 bases, with 5 bases sitting between them. For the CDR3, the DNA is TGTGCCAGCAGCGGATATAGCACAGATACGCAGTATTTT. Its translation is CASSGYSTDTQYF.